This TCR beta chain was retrieved from a study of T-cell memory formation after mild COVID-19. Overall study findings and caveats: Balance between CD4 and CD8 was seen in clones contracting day 15 to 85, and a CD4+ lean was seen in later expanders.

UMIs and sample barcodes were carried by the TCR alpha and TCR beta cDNA libraries that 5'RACE produced using constant-segment primers. TCRdb redid the calling of the 5' RACE reads with MiXCR, one entry per CDR3 protein. This sample has roughly 80,000 distinct CDR3 sequences; about 23% occur once, and the top ten carry 35% to 50%. The table lists this clonotype with many counts. No antigen is known for it. Germline values: CDR1 MNHEY, CDR2 SVGEGT. V dropped 2 bases and J dropped 3 bases, with 7 bases sitting between them. This CDR3 is 14 amino acids long. The clonotype originates from a man in his late teens or twenties who had mild COVID-19 (a few samples of this study predate the infection). Cell type and time point are not known. The material sequenced was PBMCs or a T cell subset sorted from them (not recorded which). The chain combines TRBV6-2 or TRBV6-3 with TRBJ2-2; D unclear. CDR3 amino acids: CASSYLTDTGELFF. The DNA of the CDR3 is TGTGCCAGCAGTTACCTTACAGACACCGGGGAGCTGTTTTTT.